These 10 T cell receptor beta chains originate from one sample sequenced in a study of PD-1 blockade in classical Hodgkin lymphoma. Time point defined: newly diagnosed, previously untreated cHL patient sample. Purification of CD4+ T cells from thawed PBMCs was performed via magnetic negative selection. Only in-frame clones appear in the TCRdb table, and some are missing; sequencing was by immunoSEQ multiplex PCR. The table records over 25,000 clones, around 90% of them present only once. Sample: CD4+ T cells from blood. Source of these receptors: a human donor with classical Hodgkin lymphoma.

The chain carries TRBV28 and TRBJ1-5; unclear D gene. The germline V gene has CDR1 MDHEN and CDR2 SYDVKM. Trimming cost V 3 bases and J 0 bases, with 9 bases left between them. The CDR3 has 15 residues. The CDR3 region has the DNA TGTGCCAGCAGTTTGATGGGGTATAGCAATCAGCCCCAGCATTTT. Amino acid sequence: CASSLMGYSNQPQHF.

A single count supports this clone. V and J are TRBV19 and TRBJ1-4, with 7 bases fitting TRBD1. CDR3 length equals 16 residues. Germline lookup yields CDR1 LNHDA and CDR2 SQIVND (reference sequence). The ends lost 7 bases at V and 7 bases at J; junction bases unmatched: 15. The CDR3 sequence is CASTAGQAGVFEKLFF. CDR3 sequence (DNA): TGTGCCAGTACGGCTGGACAGGCCGGAGTGTTTGAAAAACTGTTTTTT.

V is TRBV7-2 and J is TRBJ1-1, with no clear D. Germline V gene lookup returns CDR1 SGHTA and CDR2 FQGNSA. Trimming removed 1 base at V and 1 base at J, with 7 bases between. The CDR3 has 14 amino acids. The CDR3 DNA reads as TGTGCCAGCAGCTTAGGACCGACGAACACTGAAGCTTTCTTT. Translated, it gives CASSLGPTNTEAFF.

The V and J genes are TRBV12-2 and TRBJ2-7; TRBD1 is taken as the D call from the table, unchecked against the DNA. TRBV12-2 is labeled a pseudogene. The CDR3 is 13 residues long. CDR3 residues: CASPQERSYEQYF. The CDR3 DNA sequence: TGTGCAAGTCCCCAGGAACGCTCCTACGAGCAGTACTTC.

V and J are TRBV19 and TRBJ1-5; D remains ambiguous. CDR3 size: 13 residues. Trimming took off 4 bases at V and 11 bases at J, with 15 bases between the two ends. Germline CDR1 and CDR2: LNHDA and SQIVND (reference sequence). The CDR3 spells CASSNQPPEAQHF. CDR3 nucleotide sequence: TGTGCCAGTAGTAACCAACCGCCGGAGGCCCAGCATTTT.

J is TRBJ2-1 and V is TRBV2, with D perhaps TRBD2 (6 bases). Germline V gives CDR1 SNHLY, CDR2 FYNNEI. The germline V and J ends were trimmed by 6 bases and 4 bases, with 13 bases remaining between them. This CDR3 region has 14 residues. The CDR3 nucleotides are TGTGCCAGCAGGATGGGACTGGGATACAATGAGCAGTTCTTC. Its translation: CASRMGLGYNEQFF.

The CDR3, as DNA: TGTGCCAGCAGTTTCTCCCTGAAAAACACCATATATTTT. Protein product: CASSFSLKNTIYF. The chain uses TRBV28 and TRBJ1-3; the D is unclear. CDR3 length equals 13 residues. V was shortened by 3 bases and J by 6 bases, with 9 bases between the two germline ends. Germline V gene lookup returns CDR1 MDHEN and CDR2 SYDVKM.

Only one count was recorded for this clone. The V gene is TRBV11-2, the J gene TRBJ2-1; D is unresolved. Trimming took off 5 bases at V and 3 bases at J, with 14 bases between the two ends. Germline assignment: CDR1 SGHAT and CDR2 FQNNGV. CDR3 length: 15 residues. In DNA form, the CDR3 reads TGTGCCAGCAGCCCTCATGTCTCTGACTACAATGAGCAGTTCTTC. This translates into CASSPHVSDYNEQFF.

This chain connects TRBV19 to TRBJ1-5; TRBD1 might be the D (6 bases). The CDR3 consists of 16 residues. CDR1 LNHDA and CDR2 SQIVND come from the germline V gene (reference sequence). The V end lost 3 bases, the J end lost 3 bases, and 15 bases lay between the germline ends. CDR3 sequence: CASSMSRTDNNQPQHF. For the CDR3, the DNA is TGTGCCAGTAGTATGTCCAGGACAGACAACAATCAGCCCCAGCATTTT.

V gene TRBV28 combines with J gene TRBJ1-4, with unresolved D. The V end lost 5 bases, the J end lost 6 bases, and 13 bases lay between the germline ends. Looked up from germline, CDR1 is MDHEN and CDR2 is SYDVKM. The CDR3 has 14 residues. CDR3 amino acids: CASSPGQQYEKLFF. Here the CDR3 DNA reads TGTGCCAGCAGTCCCGGGCAGCAGTATGAAAAACTGTTTTTT.